This paragraph covers one T cell receptor beta chain sequence. Its target is not known. The DNA is omitted, as the CDR3 cannot be located on it reliably, and the CDR3 follows TCRdb's listing. These data are taken from a study of T-cell reconstitution after alpha-beta-depleted transplantation in children. Study observations and caveats: Reportedly, alpha-beta T cells present about two months post-transplant originated from several hundred expanded clones of graft origin.

From its first to its last residue, the CDR3 has 15 amino acids. Unique molecular identifiers were used to barcode this TCRbeta library. TCRdb processed the PCR reads anew with MiXCR; each CDR3 protein has one entry. The sample has some 600,000 distinct CDR3 sequences; about an eighth are singletons. The receptor comes from a male patient aged 10 to 17 who had a stem cell transplant for acute myeloid leukemia, so the T cells may come from the graft donor. The rearrangement uses TRBV12-3 or TRBV12-4 and TRBJ2-5; TRBD2, the table's D call, was not compared with the DNA. The specimen was PBMCs, mostly from graft donor cells, collected 360 days after TCRalphabeta/CD19-depleted stem cell transplant. The CDR3 region is CASSSSGLAVETQYF.